A single T cell receptor (beta chain) is shown here with its context. Its antigen is still unknown. This sample is drawn from a study of regulatory T cells. Study findings and constraints: Hydrophobic residues at CDR3 positions 6 and 7 were enriched in conventional CD4+ T cells of CD3G-deficient patients. Patient repertoires had restricted TRB V-J pairs and skewed V and J usage, most in Tregs.

CDR1 is MNHNY and CDR2 is SVGAGI in the germline V gene (reference sequence). The CDR3 is 13 amino acids. With 4 bases removed from V and 8 bases from J, the gap between germline ends came to 14 bases. The primer mix had 52 TRBV and 13 TRBJ primers. Profiled with immunoSEQ multiplex PCR; TCRdb holds only in-frame clones, not every one. The profile shows approximately 31,000 clones, 93% of them singletons. V usage is TRBV6-6 and J usage is TRBJ1-2, with no clear D. This sequence originates from a child under 10 years old with CD3G deficiency. Specimen: conventional CD4+ T cells sorted from blood. The CDR3 bases are TGTGCCAGCAGTTCAAACATAGAAGAAGGCTACACCTTC. It yields the protein CASSSNIEEGYTF.